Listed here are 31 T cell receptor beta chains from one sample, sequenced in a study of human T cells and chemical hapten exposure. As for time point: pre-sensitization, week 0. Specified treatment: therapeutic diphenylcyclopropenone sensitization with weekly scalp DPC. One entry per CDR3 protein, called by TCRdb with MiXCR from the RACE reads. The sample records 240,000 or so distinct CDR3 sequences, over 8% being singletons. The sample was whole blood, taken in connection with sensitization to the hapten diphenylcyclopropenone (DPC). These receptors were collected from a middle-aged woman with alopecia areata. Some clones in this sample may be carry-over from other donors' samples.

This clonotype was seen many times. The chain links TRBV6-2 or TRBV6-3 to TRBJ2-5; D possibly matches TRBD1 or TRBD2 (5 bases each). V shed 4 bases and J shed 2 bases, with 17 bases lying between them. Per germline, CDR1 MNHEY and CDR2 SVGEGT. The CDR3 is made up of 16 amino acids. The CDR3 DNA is TGTGCCAGCAGTTGGTGGCGGTCAGGGAGACAAGAGACCCAGTACTTC. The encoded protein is CASSWWRSGRQETQYF.

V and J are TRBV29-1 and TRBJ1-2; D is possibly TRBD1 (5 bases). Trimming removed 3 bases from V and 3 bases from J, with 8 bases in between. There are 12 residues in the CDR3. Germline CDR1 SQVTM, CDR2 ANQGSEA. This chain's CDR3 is CSVDREDYGYTF. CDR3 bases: TGCAGCGTTGACAGGGAGGACTATGGCTACACCTTC. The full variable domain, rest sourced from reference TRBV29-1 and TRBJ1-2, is SAVISQKPSRDICQRGTSLTIQCQVDSQVTMMFWYRQQPGQSLTLIATANQGSEATYESGFVIDKFPISRPNLTFSTLTVSNMSPEDSSIYLCSVDREDYGYTFGSGTRLTVV.

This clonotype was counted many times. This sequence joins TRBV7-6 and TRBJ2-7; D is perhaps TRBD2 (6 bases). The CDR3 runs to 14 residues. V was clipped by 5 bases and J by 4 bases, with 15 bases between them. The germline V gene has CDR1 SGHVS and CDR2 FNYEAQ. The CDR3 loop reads CASSPGGGSYEQYF. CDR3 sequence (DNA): TGTGCCAGCAGCCCCGGTGGGGGGAGTTACGAGCAGTACTTC. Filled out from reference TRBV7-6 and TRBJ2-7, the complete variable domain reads GAGVSQSPRYKVTKRGQDVALRCDPISGHVSLYWYRQALGQGPEFLTYFNYEAQQDKSGLPNDRFSAERPEGSISTLTIQRTEQRDSAMYRCASSPGGGSYEQYFGPGTRLTVT.

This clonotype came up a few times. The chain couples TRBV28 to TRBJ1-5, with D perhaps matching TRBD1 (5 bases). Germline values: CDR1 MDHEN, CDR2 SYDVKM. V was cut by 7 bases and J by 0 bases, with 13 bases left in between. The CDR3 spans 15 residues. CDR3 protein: CASIPGVYSNQPQHF. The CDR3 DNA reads TGTGCCAGCATTCCGGGGGTTTATAGCAATCAGCCCCAGCATTTT.

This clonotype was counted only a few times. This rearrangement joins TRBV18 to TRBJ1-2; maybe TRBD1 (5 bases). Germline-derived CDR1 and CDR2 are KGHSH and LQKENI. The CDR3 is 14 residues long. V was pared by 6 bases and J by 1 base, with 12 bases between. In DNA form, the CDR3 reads TGTGCCAGCTCGCCGACAGAAGTTAACTATGGCTACACCTTC. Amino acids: CASSPTEVNYGYTF.

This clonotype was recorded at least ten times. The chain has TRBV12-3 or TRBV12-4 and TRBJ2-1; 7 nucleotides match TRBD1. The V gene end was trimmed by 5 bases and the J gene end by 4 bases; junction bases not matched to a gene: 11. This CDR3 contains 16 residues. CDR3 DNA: TGTGCCAGCAGTGCACAGGGGACCCATTCTTACAATGAGCAGTTCTTC. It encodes CASSAQGTHSYNEQFF.

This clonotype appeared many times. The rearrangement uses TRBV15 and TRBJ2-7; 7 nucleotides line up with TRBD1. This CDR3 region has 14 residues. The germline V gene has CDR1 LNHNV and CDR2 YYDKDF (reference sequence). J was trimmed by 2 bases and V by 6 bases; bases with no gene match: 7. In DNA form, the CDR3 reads TGTGCCACCAGGATCGGGACAGCAACCTACGAGCAGTACTTC. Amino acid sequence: CATRIGTATYEQYF.

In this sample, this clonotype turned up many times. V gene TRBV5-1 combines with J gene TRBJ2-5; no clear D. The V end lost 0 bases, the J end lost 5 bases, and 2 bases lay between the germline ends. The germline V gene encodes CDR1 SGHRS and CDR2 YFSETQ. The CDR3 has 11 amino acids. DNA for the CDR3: TGCGCCAGCAGCTTGGACGAGACCCAGTACTTC. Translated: CASSLDETQYF.

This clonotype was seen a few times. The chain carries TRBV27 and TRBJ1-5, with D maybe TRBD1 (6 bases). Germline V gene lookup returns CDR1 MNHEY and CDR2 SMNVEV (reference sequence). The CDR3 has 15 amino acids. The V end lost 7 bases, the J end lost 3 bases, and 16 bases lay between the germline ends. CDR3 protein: CASKGLRGSNQPQHF. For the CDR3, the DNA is TGTGCCAGCAAAGGCCTGAGGGGGTCCAATCAGCCCCAGCATTTT.

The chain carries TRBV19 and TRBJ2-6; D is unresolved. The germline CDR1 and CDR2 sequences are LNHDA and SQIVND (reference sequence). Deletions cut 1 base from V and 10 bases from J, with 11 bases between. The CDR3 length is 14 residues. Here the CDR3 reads CASSIVGSQNVLTF. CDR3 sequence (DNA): TGTGCCAGTAGTATAGTAGGCAGTCAAAACGTCCTGACTTTC.

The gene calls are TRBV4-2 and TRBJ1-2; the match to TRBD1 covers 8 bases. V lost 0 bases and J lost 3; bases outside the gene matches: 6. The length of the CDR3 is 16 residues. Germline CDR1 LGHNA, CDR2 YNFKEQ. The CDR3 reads CASSQDGSTGDYGYTF. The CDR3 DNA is TGTGCCAGCAGCCAAGATGGTTCGACAGGGGACTATGGCTACACCTTC.

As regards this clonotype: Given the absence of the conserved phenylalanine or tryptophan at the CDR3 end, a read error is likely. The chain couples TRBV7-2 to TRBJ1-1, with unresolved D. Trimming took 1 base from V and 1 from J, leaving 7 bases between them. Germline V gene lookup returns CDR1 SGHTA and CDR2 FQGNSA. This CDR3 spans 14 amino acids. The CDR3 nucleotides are TGTGCCAGCAGCTTAGTTGCCTCGAACACTGAAGCTTTCTTA. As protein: CASSLVASNTEAFL.

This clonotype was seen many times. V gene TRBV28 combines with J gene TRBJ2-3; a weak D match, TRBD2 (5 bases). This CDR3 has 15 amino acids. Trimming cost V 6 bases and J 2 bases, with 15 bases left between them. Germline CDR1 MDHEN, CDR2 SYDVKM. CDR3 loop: CASSSGRIPTDTQYF. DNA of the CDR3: TGTGCCAGCAGCAGCGGACGGATTCCCACAGATACGCAGTATTTT. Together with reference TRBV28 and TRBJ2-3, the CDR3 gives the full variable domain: DVKVTQSSRYLVKRTGEKVFLECVQDMDHENMFWYRQDPGLGLRLIYFSYDVKMKEKGDIPEGYSVSREKKERFSLILESASTNQTSMYLCASSSGRIPTDTQYFGPGTRLTVL.

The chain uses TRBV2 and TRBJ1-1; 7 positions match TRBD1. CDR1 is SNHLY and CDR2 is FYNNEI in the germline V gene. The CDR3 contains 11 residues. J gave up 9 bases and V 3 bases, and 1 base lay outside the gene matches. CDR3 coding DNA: TGTGCCAGCAGTGAGGGACAGCAAGCTTTCTTT. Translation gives CASSEGQQAFF.

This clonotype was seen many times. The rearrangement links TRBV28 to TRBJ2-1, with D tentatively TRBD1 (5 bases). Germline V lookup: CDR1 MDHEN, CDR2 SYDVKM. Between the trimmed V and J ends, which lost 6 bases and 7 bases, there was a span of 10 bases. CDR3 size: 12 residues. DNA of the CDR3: TGTGCCAGCAGAAGACAGATGAATGAGCAGTTCTTC. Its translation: CASRRQMNEQFF. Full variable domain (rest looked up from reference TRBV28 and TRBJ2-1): DVKVTQSSRYLVKRTGEKVFLECVQDMDHENMFWYRQDPGLGLRLIYFSYDVKMKEKGDIPEGYSVSREKKERFSLILESASTNQTSMYLCASRRQMNEQFFGPGTRLTVL.

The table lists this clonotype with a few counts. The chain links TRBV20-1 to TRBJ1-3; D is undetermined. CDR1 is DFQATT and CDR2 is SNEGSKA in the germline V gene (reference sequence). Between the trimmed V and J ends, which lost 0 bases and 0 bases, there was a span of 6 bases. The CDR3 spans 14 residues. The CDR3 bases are TGCAGTGCTAGAGATCCACGCTCTGGAAACACCATATATTTT. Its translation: CSARDPRSGNTIYF.

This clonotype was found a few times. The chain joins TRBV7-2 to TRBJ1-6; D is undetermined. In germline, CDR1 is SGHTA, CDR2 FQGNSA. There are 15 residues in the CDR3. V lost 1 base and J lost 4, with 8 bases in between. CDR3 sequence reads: CASSLGLAYNSPLHF. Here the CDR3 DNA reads TGTGCCAGCAGCTTAGGGCTAGCGTATAATTCACCCCTCCACTTT.

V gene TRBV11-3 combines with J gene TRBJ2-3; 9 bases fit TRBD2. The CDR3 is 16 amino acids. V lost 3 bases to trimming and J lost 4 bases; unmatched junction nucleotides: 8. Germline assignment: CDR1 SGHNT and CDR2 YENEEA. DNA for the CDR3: TGTGCCAGCAGCTTGAGAGCGGGAGGACCTGCAGATACGCAGTATTTT. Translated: CASSLRAGGPADTQYF.

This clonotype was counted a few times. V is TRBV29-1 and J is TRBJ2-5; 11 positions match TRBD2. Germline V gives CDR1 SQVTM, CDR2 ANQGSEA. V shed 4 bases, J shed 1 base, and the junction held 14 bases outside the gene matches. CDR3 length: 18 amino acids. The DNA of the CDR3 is TGCAGCGTTGTGGAGGTCACCGGGACTAGCGGTCCCCAAGAGACCCAGTACTTC. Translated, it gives CSVVEVTGTSGPQETQYF.

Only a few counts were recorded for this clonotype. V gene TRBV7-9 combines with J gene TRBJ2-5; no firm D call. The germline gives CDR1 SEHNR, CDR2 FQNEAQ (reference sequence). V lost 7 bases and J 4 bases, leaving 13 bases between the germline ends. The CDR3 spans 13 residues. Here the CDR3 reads CASTLSPLETQYF. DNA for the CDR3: TGTGCCAGCACCCTCTCTCCTCTAGAGACCCAGTACTTC.

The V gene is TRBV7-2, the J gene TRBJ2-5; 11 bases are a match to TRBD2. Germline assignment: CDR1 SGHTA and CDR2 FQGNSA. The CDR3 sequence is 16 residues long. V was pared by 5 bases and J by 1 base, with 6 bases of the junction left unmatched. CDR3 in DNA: TGTGCCAGCAGCCCCGATAGCGGGAGGGGCCAAGAGACCCAGTACTTC. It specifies CASSPDSGRGQETQYF.

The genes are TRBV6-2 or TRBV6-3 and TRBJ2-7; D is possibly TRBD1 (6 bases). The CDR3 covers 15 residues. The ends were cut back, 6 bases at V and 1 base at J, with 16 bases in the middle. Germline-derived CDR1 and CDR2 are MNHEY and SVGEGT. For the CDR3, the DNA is TGTGCCAGCAGCTCAACGGGGACACCGTCCTACGAGCAGTACTTC. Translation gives CASSSTGTPSYEQYF.

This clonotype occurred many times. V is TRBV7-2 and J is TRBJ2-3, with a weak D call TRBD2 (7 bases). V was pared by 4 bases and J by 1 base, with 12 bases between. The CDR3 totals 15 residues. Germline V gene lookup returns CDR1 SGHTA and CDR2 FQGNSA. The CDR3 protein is CASSSGRGRTDTQYF. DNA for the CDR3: TGTGCCAGCAGCTCAGGGCGGGGGCGCACAGATACGCAGTATTTT.

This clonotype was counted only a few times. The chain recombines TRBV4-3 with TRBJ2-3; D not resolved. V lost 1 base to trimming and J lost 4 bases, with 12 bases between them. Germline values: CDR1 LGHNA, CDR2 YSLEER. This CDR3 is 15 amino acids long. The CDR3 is CASSQVTRAADTQYF. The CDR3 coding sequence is TGCGCCAGCAGCCAAGTTACCCGGGCCGCAGATACGCAGTATTTT.

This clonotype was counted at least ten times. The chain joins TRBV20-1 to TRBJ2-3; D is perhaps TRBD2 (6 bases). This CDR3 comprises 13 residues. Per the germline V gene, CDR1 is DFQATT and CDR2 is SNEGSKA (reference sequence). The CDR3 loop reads CSARTGRTDTQYF. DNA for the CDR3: TGCAGCGCGAGGACGGGGAGGACAGATACGCAGTATTTT.

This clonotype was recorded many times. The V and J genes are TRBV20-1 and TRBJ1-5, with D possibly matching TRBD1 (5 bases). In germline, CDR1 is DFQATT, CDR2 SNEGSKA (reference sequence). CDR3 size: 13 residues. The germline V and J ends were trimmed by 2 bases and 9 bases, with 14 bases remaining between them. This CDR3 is CSARLTGGGPQHF. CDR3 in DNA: TGCAGTGCTAGACTGACGGGGGGAGGGCCCCAGCATTTT.

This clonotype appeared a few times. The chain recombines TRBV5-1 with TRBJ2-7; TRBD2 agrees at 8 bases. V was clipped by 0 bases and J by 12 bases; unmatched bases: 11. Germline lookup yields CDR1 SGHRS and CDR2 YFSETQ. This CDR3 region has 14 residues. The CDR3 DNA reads TGCGCCAGCAGCTTGGAATTGGTTAGCGGGAAGTGGTACTTC. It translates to CASSLELVSGKWYF.

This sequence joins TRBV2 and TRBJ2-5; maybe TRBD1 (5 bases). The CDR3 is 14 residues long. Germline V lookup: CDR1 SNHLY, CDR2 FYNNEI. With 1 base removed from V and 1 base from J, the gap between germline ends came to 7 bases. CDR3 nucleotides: TGTGCCAGCAGTGAAGAACAGGTCCAAGAGACCCAGTACTTC. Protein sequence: CASSEEQVQETQYF. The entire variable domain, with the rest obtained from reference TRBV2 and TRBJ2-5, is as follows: EPEVTQTPSHQVTQMGQEVILRCVPISNHLYFYWYRQILGQKVEFLVSFYNNEISEKSEIFDDQFSVERPDGSNFTLKIRSTKLEDSAMYFCASSEEQVQETQYFGPGTRLLVL.

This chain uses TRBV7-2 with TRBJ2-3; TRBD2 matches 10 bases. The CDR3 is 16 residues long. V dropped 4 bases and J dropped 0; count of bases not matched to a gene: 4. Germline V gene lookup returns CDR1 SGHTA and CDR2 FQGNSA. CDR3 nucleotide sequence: TGTGCCAGCAGCTCCCTAGCGGGGGCTAGCACAGATACGCAGTATTTT. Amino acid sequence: CASSSLAGASTDTQYF.

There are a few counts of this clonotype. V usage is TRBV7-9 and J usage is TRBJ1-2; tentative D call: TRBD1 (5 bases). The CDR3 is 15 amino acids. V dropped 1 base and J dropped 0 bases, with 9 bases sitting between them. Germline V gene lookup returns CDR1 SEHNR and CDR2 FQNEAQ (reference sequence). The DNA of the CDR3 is TGTGCCAGCAGCTTAGTTGGGGCGGCTAACTATGGCTACACCTTC. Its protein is CASSLVGAANYGYTF.

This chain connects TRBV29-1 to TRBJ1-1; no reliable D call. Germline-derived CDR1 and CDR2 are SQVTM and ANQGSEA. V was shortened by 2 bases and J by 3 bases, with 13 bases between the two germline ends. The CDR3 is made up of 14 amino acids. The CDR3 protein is CSVELGGGDTEAFF. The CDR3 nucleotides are TGCAGCGTTGAATTGGGTGGCGGGGACACTGAAGCTTTCTTT. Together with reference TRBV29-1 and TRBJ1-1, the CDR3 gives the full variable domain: SAVISQKPSRDICQRGTSLTIQCQVDSQVTMMFWYRQQPGQSLTLIATANQGSEATYESGFVIDKFPISRPNLTFSTLTVSNMSPEDSSIYLCSVELGGGDTEAFFGQGTRLTVV.